This T cell receptor (beta chain) was captured by sequencing in a study of cytomegalovirus exposure and HLA in healthy donors. PCR employed 60 Vbeta and 13 Jbeta primers. Generated by immunoSEQ multiplex PCR, the TCRdb table keeps only in-frame clones and is missing some. This sample has approximately 190,000 clones; about four fifths occur once, and the top ten carry about 0.092%. Germline V gene lookup returns CDR1 SGHAT and CDR2 FQNNGV. The CDR3 is made up of 11 amino acids. Deletions cut 5 bases from V and 7 bases from J, with 9 bases between. The chain is built from TRBV11-2 and TRBJ2-7, with a weak D call TRBD1 (6 bases). Sequenced: PBMCs. The origin of this receptor is a boy aged 2 to 9 in good health and CMV-seronegative. The CDR3: CASSRRGEQYF. The CDR3 coding sequence is TGTGCCAGCAGCCGAAGGGGGGAGCAGTACTTC.